Listed below are T cell receptor beta chains from one sample, sequenced in a study of CD8 T cells in Susac syndrome. TCRdb passed the immunoSEQ multiplex PCR reads through MiXCR, listing each CDR3 protein once. The sample holds 250,000 to 300,000 distinct CDR3 sequences, 80% to 90% seen once. Sequenced material: CD8+ T cells from PBMCs. The source of these receptors is a human donor with multiple sclerosis. The CDR3 runs from the conserved cysteine through the conserved F or W.

v_gene	j_gene	CDR3aa
TRBV25-1	TRBJ2-1	CASSDGGEPGYNEQFF
TRBV10-3	TRBJ2-1	CAISEGRASSGHEQFF
TRBV27	TRBJ2-1	CASSWPPPNEQFF
TRBV3-1	TRBJ2-7	CASSPTSGRSYEQYF
TRBV27	TRBJ2-7	CASRVRGISSYEQYF
TRBV6-6	TRBJ2-3	CASSPPRSRTQYF
TRBV5-6	TRBJ2-7	CASSLPSGSSYEQYF
TRBV2	TRBJ1-5	CASSEWRNQPQHF
TRBV28	TRBJ2-7	CASTYGAGGPWYEQYF
TRBV28	TRBJ2-1	CASSPLRDVYNEQFF